The 15 T cell receptor beta chains in this list originate from one sample, sequenced in a study of blood T cell repertoires in COVID-19. This table comes from immunoSEQ multiplex PCR, and its TCRdb copy is limited to in-frame clones, with some not included. The data contain roughly 84,000 clones, roughly 80% of them singletons. Material for sequencing was peripheral blood. These receptors were obtained from a woman of 80 years or more with acute or convalescent COVID-19.

This clone was counted once. The V call is TRBV7-2, the J call TRBJ1-6; D unresolved. Trimming cost V 4 bases and J 10 bases, with 14 bases left between them. The CDR3 totals 14 residues. Germline lookup yields CDR1 SGHTA and CDR2 FQGNSA. The DNA for the CDR3 is TGTGCCAGCAGCTCGACCCGGGGTTGGTCACCCCTCCACTTT. This gives the protein CASSSTRGWSPLHF.

V and J are TRBV18 and TRBJ1-6; D call uncertain. The CDR3 loop spans 16 amino acids. Germline CDR1 KGHSH, CDR2 LQKENI. V was clipped by 2 bases and J by 0 bases, with 8 bases between them. The CDR3 reads CASSPERSSYNSPLHF. For the CDR3, the DNA is TGTGCCAGCTCACCAGAACGTAGCTCCTATAATTCACCCCTCCACTTT. The entire variable domain, with the rest obtained from reference TRBV18 and TRBJ1-6, is as follows: NAGVMQNPRHLVRRRGQEARLRCSPMKGHSHVYWYRQLPEEGLKFMVYLQKENIIDESGMPKERFSAEFPKEGPSILRIQQVVRGDSAAYFCASSPERSSYNSPLHFGNGTRLTVT.

V usage is TRBV19 and J usage is TRBJ2-5; D is uncertain. The CDR3 spans 12 residues. The V end lost 5 bases, the J end lost 4 bases, and 8 bases lay between the germline ends. The germline CDR1 and CDR2 sequences are LNHDA and SQIVND (reference sequence). CDR3 DNA: TGTGCCAGTAGTTTGGGCAGAGAGACCCAGTACTTC. Translated: CASSLGRETQYF.

The genes are TRBV19 and TRBJ2-1, with a tentative D call TRBD1 (6 bases). V was cut by 9 bases and J by 3 bases, with 9 bases left in between. This CDR3 has 12 residues. CDR1 and CDR2 (germline): LNHDA, SQIVND (reference sequence). CDR3 protein: CASAQGYNEQFF. CDR3 DNA sequence: TGTGCCAGCGCACAGGGCTACAATGAGCAGTTCTTC. Variable domain in full (rest from reference TRBV19 and TRBJ2-1): DGGITQSPKYLFRKEGQNVTLSCEQNLNHDAMYWYRQDPGQGLRLIYYSQIVNDFQKGDIAEGYSVSREKKESFPLTVTSAQKNPTAFYLCASAQGYNEQFFGPGTRLTVL.

This clone came up a few times. This chain connects TRBV6-5 to TRBJ1-5; 8 bases align to TRBD1. This CDR3 comprises 14 residues. V was pared by 5 bases and J by 7 bases, with 7 bases of the junction left unmatched. CDR1 MNHEY and CDR2 SVGAGI come from the germline V gene. CDR3 nucleotide sequence: TGTGCCAGCAGTACACCGGACAGGGACCAGCCCCAGCATTTT. This sequence encodes CASSTPDRDQPQHF.

This clone came up a few times. The V call is TRBV19, the J call TRBJ1-4, with no clear D. With 11 bases removed from V and 4 bases from J, the gap between germline ends came to 11 bases. CDR1 is LNHDA, CDR2 SQIVND, per germline (reference sequence). The CDR3 consists of 12 residues. DNA for the CDR3: TGTGCCGTTAGCCAGAGTAATGAAAAACTGTTTTTT. This sequence encodes CAVSQSNEKLFF.

The chain has TRBV9 and TRBJ2-7; no reliable D call. The CDR3 covers 14 residues. Germline assignment: CDR1 SGDLS and CDR2 YYNGEE. Trimming took 0 bases from V and 0 from J, leaving 7 bases between them. The CDR3 DNA sequence: TGTGCCAGCAGCGTAGGTCCCCTCTCCTACGAGCAGTACTTC. This gives the protein CASSVGPLSYEQYF.

This chain uses TRBV18 with TRBJ2-2, with D possibly TRBD2 on 6 matching bases. This CDR3 has 13 amino acids. Germline CDR1 is KGHSH and CDR2 is LQKENI. Trimming removed 5 bases from V and 4 bases from J, with 8 bases in between. The CDR3 DNA is TGTGCCAGCTCATCGACTAGCACCGGGGAGCTGTTTTTT. This translates into CASSSTSTGELFF.

This chain's CDR3 is CASSLDGGPEQFF. The CDR3 region has the DNA TGTGCCAGCAGCTTAGATGGGGGCCCTGAGCAGTTCTTC. The chain uses TRBV11-2 and TRBJ2-1; D perhaps matches TRBD1 (6 bases). Germline V gene sequence: CDR1 SGHAT, CDR2 FQNNGV. The CDR3 is 13 residues long. The V end was cut by 0 bases, the J end by 9 bases, with 9 bases between.

The chain recombines TRBV27 with TRBJ1-3; 8 bases are shared with TRBD1. J lost 4 bases, V lost 4 bases, and 6 bases had no gene match. This CDR3 is 15 amino acids long. In germline, CDR1 is MNHEY, CDR2 SMNVEV (reference sequence). The CDR3 is CASSYRTGPGNTIYF. The CDR3, as DNA: TGTGCCAGCAGTTACCGGACAGGGCCGGGAAACACCATATATTTT.

The chain recombines TRBV7-3 with TRBJ2-2; D unclear. The CDR3 extends over 12 amino acids. Germline V CDR1 and CDR2: SGHTA, FQGTGA. V was cut by 5 bases and J by 4 bases, with 5 bases left in between. The CDR3 DNA follows: TGTGCCAGCAGCCGTTCCACCGGGGAGCTGTTTTTT. The encoded protein is CASSRSTGELFF.

The rearrangement joins TRBV5-5 to TRBJ1-2, with 9 nucleotides matching TRBD1. CDR3 length equals 15 residues. Trimming at V came to 4 bases and at J to 3 bases, leaving 7 bases not matched to a gene. Germline CDR1 is SGHKS and CDR2 is YYEKEE (reference sequence). The chain's CDR3 is CASSTTGGYDYGYTF. As DNA, the CDR3 is TGTGCCAGCAGCACTACAGGGGGCTACGACTATGGCTACACCTTC.

This clone was picked up one time. V and J are TRBV24-1 and TRBJ2-5; 10 nucleotides match TRBD1. The CDR3 contains 15 residues. The junction had 5 bases not matched to a gene; V was cut back by 5 bases and J by 3 bases. In germline, CDR1 is KGHDR, CDR2 SFDVKD. The CDR3 loop reads CATSARDRGKETQYF. The CDR3 nucleotides read TGTGCCACCAGTGCCCGGGACAGGGGAAAAGAGACCCAGTACTTC.

The rearrangement uses TRBV6-5 and TRBJ2-7; a weak D match, TRBD2 (5 bases). CDR1 and CDR2 from the germline V gene are MNHEY and SVGAGI. The CDR3 sequence is 13 residues long. The V end lost 6 bases, the J end lost 3 bases, and 12 bases lay between the germline ends. DNA for the CDR3: TGTGCCAGCAGGGAGCGGCCGAACTACGAGCAGTACTTC. Protein: CASRERPNYEQYF.

The rearrangement links TRBV19 to TRBJ1-3; tentatively, D is TRBD1 (6 bases). V was pared by 4 bases and J by 0 bases, with 10 bases between. This CDR3 is built from 15 residues. Germline-derived CDR1 and CDR2 are LNHDA and SQIVND (reference sequence). The CDR3 region is CASSTGQSSGNTIYF. CDR3 in DNA: TGTGCCAGTAGTACAGGACAGAGCTCTGGAAACACCATATATTTT.